Below are 15 T cell receptor beta chains sequenced from a single sample in a study of blood T cell repertoires in COVID-19. Measured with immunoSEQ multiplex PCR; TCRdb has only the in-frame clones, and not every one. The sample shows approximately 300,000 clones, more than 85% of them seen only once. The sample taken for sequencing was peripheral blood. These receptors all stem from a man aged 40-49 years with acute or convalescent COVID-19.

The chain has TRBV30 and TRBJ2-1; 8 bases fit TRBD2. V lost 0 bases to trimming and J lost 10 bases; unmatched junction nucleotides: 2. CDR1 and CDR2 (germline): GTSNPN, SVGIG (reference sequence). CDR3 size: 12 residues. Here the CDR3 reads CAWSVGLAEQFF. CDR3 in DNA: TGTGCCTGGAGTGTAGGACTAGCAGAGCAGTTCTTC.

The gene calls are TRBV12-5 and TRBJ2-5; tentatively, D is TRBD1 (5 bases). CDR1 LGHNT and CDR2 FRNRAP come from the germline V gene. The CDR3 loop spans 16 amino acids. The V and J ends lost 2 bases and 2 bases respectively, with 15 bases between them. The CDR3 is CASGLSPQGMQETQYF. The CDR3 DNA reads as TGTGCTAGTGGTTTGTCACCGCAGGGAATGCAAGAGACCCAGTACTTC.

The rearrangement joins TRBV18 to TRBJ1-2; 10 bases fit TRBD1. V was clipped by 3 bases and J by 6 bases; unmatched bases: 7. The CDR3 contains 15 residues. Germline lookup yields CDR1 KGHSH and CDR2 LQKENI. CDR3 in DNA: TGTGCCAGCTCACCGTCCGGGACAGGGGTTAATGGCTACACCTTC. It translates to CASSPSGTGVNGYTF.

The V and J genes are TRBV3-1 (or the pseudogene TRBV3-2) and TRBJ1-1; D is possibly TRBD1 (6 bases). V lost 4 bases and J 8 bases, leaving 11 bases between the germline ends. CDR3 length equals 12 residues. CDR1 is LGHDT, CDR2 YNNKEL, per germline (reference sequence). Here the CDR3 DNA reads TGTGCCAGCAGCCGGGGGGGGCTAGAAGCTTTCTTT. Translation gives CASSRGGLEAFF.

V usage is TRBV30 and J usage is TRBJ2-4, with TRBD2 as a possible D gene (5 bases). In germline, CDR1 is GTSNPN, CDR2 SVGIG (reference sequence). Deletions cut 3 bases from V and 1 base from J, with 10 bases between. The CDR3 spans 14 residues. The DNA of the CDR3 is TGTGCCTGGAGGAAACGAGGGGCCAAAAACATTCAGTACTTC. Translating gives CAWRKRGAKNIQYF.

CDR3 DNA sequence: TGTGCCAGCAGCTTAAGGGGGGGCGAAAGGGATACGCAGTATTTT. This codes for CASSLRGGERDTQYF. The chain is built from TRBV7-6 and TRBJ2-3; D is possibly TRBD2 (7 bases). The CDR3 is 15 residues long. Germline values: CDR1 SGHVS, CDR2 FNYEAQ. Trimming removed 2 bases at V and 6 bases at J, with 15 bases between.

V gene TRBV9 combines with J gene TRBJ1-2; weak D call: TRBD1 (5 bases). Trimming took off 8 bases at V and 4 bases at J, with 21 bases between the two ends. CDR1 is SGDLS, CDR2 YYNGEE, per germline. This CDR3 is built from 15 residues. This CDR3 reads CASSTGTQEGYGYTF. The CDR3, as DNA: TGTGCCAGTTCCACCGGGACTCAAGAGGGCTATGGCTACACCTTC.

The V call is TRBV5-1, the J call TRBJ2-1; D is possibly TRBD1 (5 bases). The V and J ends lost 7 bases and 10 bases respectively, with 21 bases between them. The CDR3 runs to 14 residues. The germline V gene has CDR1 SGHRS and CDR2 YFSETQ. The DNA of the CDR3 is TGCGCCAGCTCCTGGGGCAGGGCCGAGAGGGAGCAGTTCTTC. Its translation is CASSWGRAEREQFF.

This rearrangement joins TRBV5-8 to TRBJ1-1; tentative D call: TRBD1 (6 bases). V was clipped by 2 bases and J by 5 bases, with 13 bases between them. Germline CDR1 reads SGHTS; CDR2 reads YDEGEE. The CDR3 covers 14 residues. CDR3 sequence: CASSFTGYETEAFF. The CDR3 DNA reads TGTGCCAGCAGCTTTACAGGGTACGAGACTGAAGCTTTCTTT.

V usage is TRBV30 and J usage is TRBJ2-1; weak D call: TRBD2 (6 bases). Germline V gene lookup returns CDR1 GTSNPN and CDR2 SVGIG (reference sequence). The CDR3 spans 17 residues. V was cut by 3 bases and J by 3 bases, with 21 bases left in between. The CDR3 protein is CAWSFVTRSGSYNEQFF. For the CDR3, the DNA is TGTGCCTGGAGCTTCGTGACTAGGTCGGGGAGCTACAATGAGCAGTTCTTC.

In nucleotides, the CDR3 is TGTGCCATCAAGGGGTCTACTCAGGGGTCTGGCTACACCTTC. Its protein product is CAIKGSTQGSGYTF. The chain combines TRBV10-3 with TRBJ1-2, with TRBD1 as a possible D gene (6 bases). V lost 7 bases and J 7 bases, leaving 19 bases between the germline ends. The CDR3 runs 14 residues. Germline assignment: CDR1 ENHRY and CDR2 SYGVKD.

J is TRBJ2-7 and V is TRBV30; 8 positions agree with TRBD1. This CDR3 is built from 14 residues. V lost 5 bases and J lost 3; bases outside the gene matches: 9. Germline V gene sequence: CDR1 GTSNPN, CDR2 SVGIG (reference sequence). The CDR3 here is CAWADRGLNYEQYF. CDR3 nucleotides: TGTGCCTGGGCAGACAGGGGTTTAAACTACGAGCAGTACTTC.

This chain uses TRBV2 with TRBJ1-2; no reliable D call. Germline-derived CDR1 and CDR2 are SNHLY and FYNNEI. The CDR3 totals 14 residues. Trimming left V 5 bases short and J 7 bases short, with 17 bases between. The CDR3: CASSSTWQVGGYTF. The CDR3 DNA reads TGTGCCAGCAGTAGCACGTGGCAGGTTGGTGGCTACACCTTC.

This sequence joins TRBV2 and TRBJ2-2; 12 nucleotides line up with TRBD2. CDR1 and CDR2 from the germline V gene are SNHLY and FYNNEI. The V segment lost 8 bases and the J segment 1 base; nucleotides outside the gene matches: 2. CDR3 length: 15 amino acids. Here the CDR3 reads CASQGLAGNTGELFF. DNA of the CDR3: TGTGCCAGCCAGGGACTAGCGGGGAACACCGGGGAGCTGTTTTTT. The variable domain in full, with the rest retrieved from reference TRBV2 and TRBJ2-2, is EPEVTQTPSHQVTQMGQEVILRCVPISNHLYFYWYRQILGQKVEFLVSFYNNEISEKSEIFDDQFSVERPDGSNFTLKIRSTKLEDSAMYFCASQGLAGNTGELFFGEGSRLTVL.

The V gene is TRBV4-2, the J gene TRBJ1-4; D unclear. CDR3 size: 17 residues. Germline-derived CDR1 and CDR2 are LGHNA and YNFKEQ. With 0 bases removed from V and 3 bases from J, the gap between germline ends came to 14 bases. DNA of the CDR3: TGTGCCAGCAGCCAAGAGCTGGTCTCCGGGGCTAATGAAAAACTGTTTTTT. It codes for CASSQELVSGANEKLFF.